This record covers a single TCR beta chain. The antigen it recognizes is unknown. No qualities accompany the bases; no much larger clone lies one base away. Reading the germline V gene gives CDR1 SGHDT and CDR2 YYEEEE. The CDR3 covers 16 residues, taking in both the cysteine and the phenylalanine. Of the read, only the CDR3 DNA is kept; its 48 bases are in frame from base 1. V drops 4 bases and J drops 1 base, leaving 17 bases in between. The record originates from a study of blood T cell repertoires in COVID-19 (dated by TCRdb to the early 2020s). Broadly, across the study: Samples covering the acute and convalescent phases of COVID-19 were provided by collaborators in the United States, Italy and Spain. The material from the prospective study consisted of cDNA or gDNA derived from T cells, B-cell-depleted T cells, or PBMCs. The dataset comprised deeply sampled blood TCRbeta repertoires from subjects exposed to, actively infected with, or recovered from COVID-19. The repertoires were released in a freely available public database intended as a resource for research on the immune response to SARS-CoV-2. Samples were obtained from the ongoing ImmuneRACE study (first 160 participants) and from about 1,300 subjects provided by 6 global collaborators. A de-identified subject ID, COVID-19 status, age in years and sex were almost always included in the sample metadata. HLA class I and class II types, where available, came from metadata supplied by the sample provider rather than from assay-based typing.

The collaborating institutions used their own protocols to collect whole blood in K2EDTA tubes. For TCRbeta analysis, collaborator samples were shipped as frozen whole blood, as isolated PBMCs, or as DNA extracted from either sample type. Overall results and qualifications from the work: The quantity of clinical and demographic metadata differed by source and by participant and was supplied without curation.

TCRbeta CDR3 regions were amplified from genomic DNA using the immunoSEQ Assay, a bias-controlled multiplex PCR. The authors' analysis ran thus. Within the assay, amplification of reference gene primers was used to estimate how many nucleated cells each sample contained. To quantify the absolute abundance of each unique TCRbeta CDR3 rearrangement, sequence reads were collapsed and filtered. For each sample, productive Simpson clonality was calculated as the square root of Simpson's diversity index across productive rearrangements. What TCRdb holds here is the immuneACCESS table cut down to in-frame rearrangements. Part of the clones is not present; checked against another copy, under half of the missing clones reflect an unresolved V gene, and the others are unexplained. V and J calls and clone size are those listed in that table; D and trimming were worked out from the DNA. The table for this sample lists about 120,000 clones; about 89% of them were counted only once. Roughly 4% of the sample comes from the top ten.

Sequenced: peripheral blood. The rearrangement combines TRBV5-6 with TRBJ1-1, with the D gene uncertain. The TCR was taken from a man aged 35 to 55 with acute or convalescent COVID-19. DNA sequence: TGTGCCAGCAGCGCGGAAGATGGGTTGGGGAACACTGAAGCTTTCTTT. Translated, it gives CASSAEDGLGNTEAFF. The CDR3 plus the reference TRBV5-6 and TRBJ1-1 genes for the other parts give the full variable domain: DAGVTQSPTHLIKTRGQQVTLRCSPKSGHDTVSWYQQALGQGPQFIFQYYEEEERQRGNFPDRFSGHQFPNYSSELNVNALLLGDSALYLCASSAEDGLGNTEAFFGQGTRLTVV.